The rows below give T cell receptor beta chains drawn from one sample of a study of cytomegalovirus exposure and HLA in healthy donors. Generated by immunoSEQ multiplex PCR, the TCRdb table keeps only in-frame clones and is missing some. There are 82,000 or so clones in the sample; 10% occur only once, and over 20% lies in the top ten. Source material: PBMCs. The receptors here all came from a man aged 55 to 70 in good health and CMV-seropositive. CDR3s include the opening cysteine and the closing phenylalanine or tryptophan. D genes are given only for firm matches. Only part of the rows carry a size: once, few, many, or a class if the clone is expanded.

.	TRBD1	TRBV13	TRBJ2-2	CASSPRDSLGTGELFF	TGTGCCAGCAGCCCGAGGGACAGCCTAGGAACCGGGGAGCTGTTTTTT
few	TRBD2	TRBV7-3	TRBJ2-1	CASSPTLAGGKEQFF	TGTGCCAGCAGCCCAACCCTGGCGGGGGGCAAAGAGCAGTTCTTC
.	.	TRBV5-1	TRBJ2-3	CASSSGQDTQYF	TGCGCCAGCAGCTCCGGACAAGATACGCAGTATTTT
.	TRBD1	TRBV6-1	TRBJ2-5	CASSARQGYQETQYF	TGTGCCAGCAGTGCTCGACAGGGCTACCAAGAGACCCAGTACTTC
.	TRBD1	TRBV28	TRBJ2-7	CASSFRAGTGSYEQYF	TGTGCCAGCAGTTTCCGGGCCGGGACAGGATCCTACGAGCAGTACTTC
.	TRBD1	TRBV10-3	TRBJ2-2	CAISGTGKGRELFF	TGTGCCATCAGTGGGACAGGGAAAGGCCGGGAGCTGTTTTTT
few	TRBD1	TRBV7-2	TRBJ1-1	CASSLVPQGITEAFF	TGTGCCAGCAGCTTAGTCCCACAGGGGATAACTGAAGCTTTCTTT
few	.	TRBV5-6	TRBJ1-1	CASSRTGMNTEAFF	TGTGCCAGCAGCAGAACAGGGATGAACACTGAAGCTTTCTTT
few	.	TRBV30	TRBJ1-5	CAWSARGEYSNQPQHF	TGTGCCTGGAGTGCTCGGGGGGAGTATAGCAATCAGCCCCAGCATTTT
.	TRBD2	TRBV30	TRBJ2-2	CALLGLAAAGELFF	TGTGCCTTATTGGGACTAGCGGCTGCCGGGGAGCTGTTTTTT
few	.	TRBV20-1	TRBJ1-2	CSASRGSHTF	TGCAGTGCTAGTAGGGGGTCCCACACCTTC
few	TRBD1	TRBV7-9	TRBJ2-7	CASSFTGQGDEQYF	TGTGCCAGCAGTTTTACGGGACAGGGGGACGAGCAGTACTTC
few	TRBD1	TRBV9	TRBJ2-1	CASSVSDRDHEQFF	TGTGCCAGCAGCGTCTCCGACAGGGACCATGAGCAGTTCTTC
.	.	TRBV6-1	TRBJ2-2	CASKWDTATGELFF	TGTGCCAGCAAGTGGGACACCGCCACCGGGGAGCTGTTTTTT
few	.	TRBV11-2	TRBJ2-3	CASSSYRQTSTDTQYF	TGTGCCAGCAGCTCCTACAGGCAGACTAGCACAGATACGCAGTATTTT
few	.	TRBV9	TRBJ1-2	CASSAMWEAGYGYTF	TGTGCCAGCAGCGCCATGTGGGAGGCTGGCTATGGCTACACCTTC
.	.	TRBV6-6	TRBJ1-1	CASRHGQPDTEAFF	TGTGCCAGCAGACACGGACAGCCTGACACTGAAGCTTTCTTT
.	TRBD2	TRBV5-8	TRBJ2-3	CASSLGLAGGADTQYF	TGTGCCAGCAGCTTGGGGCTAGCGGGGGGAGCCGATACGCAGTATTTT
.	TRBD1	TRBV9	TRBJ2-5	CASSLETGVETQYF	TGTGCCAGCAGCCTCGAGACAGGGGTGGAGACCCAGTACTTC
few	TRBD1	TRBV28	TRBJ1-1	CASSSRQGAMNTEAFF	TGTGCCAGCAGTTCCCGACAGGGAGCTATGAACACTGAAGCTTTCTTT
few	TRBD1	TRBV7-7	TRBJ2-1	CASSHGQDSSYNEQFF	TGTGCCAGCAGCCACGGACAGGACAGCTCCTACAATGAGCAGTTCTTC
.	TRBD2	TRBV6-5	TRBJ2-1	CASSYLTSGLGNEQFF	TGTGCCAGCAGTTACCTGACTAGCGGACTTGGGAATGAGCAGTTCTTC
.	.	TRBV6-6	TRBJ2-1	CASSWGLYNEQFF	TGTGCCAGCAGTTGGGGACTTTACAATGAGCAGTTCTTC
.	TRBD2	TRBV5-1	TRBJ2-3	CASSLPGGGDTQYF	TGCGCCAGCAGCTTGCCGGGAGGGGGAGATACGCAGTATTTT
.	TRBD1	TRBV11-2	TRBJ2-5	CASSQTGTGQETQYF	TGTGCCAGCAGCCAAACCGGGACAGGCCAAGAGACCCAGTACTTC
.	.	TRBV12-2	TRBJ2-2	CASLRDRANTGELFF	TGTGCAAGTCTCCGGGACAGGGCGAACACCGGGGAGCTGTTTTTT
few	.	TRBV21-1	TRBJ1-5	CASSTRLNQPQHF	TGTGCCAGCAGCACCAGACTCAATCAGCCCCAGCATTTT
many	TRBD2	TRBV2	TRBJ2-5	CASEGASGNKKTQYF	TGTGCCTCCGAAGGGGCTAGCGGAAATAAAAAGACCCAGTACTTC
.	.	TRBV19	TRBJ1-5	CASSLKGLSPQPQHF	TGTGCCAGTAGTCTGAAGGGACTATCTCCACAGCCCCAGCATTTT
few	.	TRBV14	TRBJ2-1	CASSQANPGTYNEQFF	TGTGCCAGCAGCCAAGCTAACCCAGGTACTTACAATGAGCAGTTCTTC
few	.	TRBV2	TRBJ1-2	CATKTDQLYGYTF	TGTGCCACCAAGACAGACCAACTCTATGGCTACACCTTC
few	.	TRBV29-1	TRBJ2-5	CSVRSQGEETQYF	TGCAGCGTTAGGAGCCAAGGCGAGGAGACCCAGTACTTC
.	.	TRBV6-5	TRBJ1-1	CASSYSRSEAFF	TGTGCCAGCAGTTACTCGAGGTCAGAAGCTTTCTTT
.	.	TRBV29-1	TRBJ1-1	CSAQQGNTEAFF	TGCAGCGCTCAACAGGGCAACACTGAAGCTTTCTTT
few	.	TRBV28	TRBJ1-5	CASRRTDHQPQHF	TGTGCCAGCAGAAGGACAGATCATCAGCCCCAGCATTTT
few	.	TRBV30	TRBJ1-1	CAWSSTGRPEAFF	TGTGCCTGGAGTTCCACAGGGCGCCCTGAAGCTTTCTTT
few	TRBD1	TRBV6-5	TRBJ2-1	CASRNFQGAGNEQFF	TGTGCCAGCAGGAATTTTCAGGGGGCCGGGAATGAGCAGTTCTTC
.	.	TRBV5-4	TRBJ1-4	CASSLSLGANEKLFF	TGTGCCAGCAGCTTGTCCTTAGGGGCTAATGAAAAACTGTTTTTT
.	TRBD1	TRBV30	TRBJ1-1	CASGTGDLRSTEAFF	TGTGCCTCCGGGACAGGGGATCTTCGGAGCACTGAAGCTTTCTTT
.	TRBD1	TRBV4-2	TRBJ1-1	CASSQGSSGTGTEAFF	TGTGCCAGCAGCCAAGGATCGTCCGGGACAGGCACTGAAGCTTTCTTT
few	.	TRBV5-5	TRBJ2-6	CASSLGLDSGANVLTF	TGTGCCAGCAGCTTGGGACTGGACTCTGGGGCCAACGTCCTGACTTTC
few	.	TRBV28	TRBJ2-1	CASSPTLRSSYNEQFF	TGTGCCAGCAGTCCAACTCTGCGAAGCTCCTACAATGAGCAGTTCTTC
few	TRBD1	TRBV19	TRBJ1-2	CASRKTGIYGYTF	TGTGCCAGTAGGAAGACAGGGATCTATGGCTACACCTTC
few	.	TRBV25-1	TRBJ2-3	CASSEKGLASDTQYF	TGTGCCAGCAGTGAAAAGGGCCTAGCTTCAGATACGCAGTATTTT
.	.	TRBV28	TRBJ2-3	CASSLQQRFKPDTQYF	TGTGCCAGCAGTTTACAGCAGCGGTTCAAGCCAGATACGCAGTATTTT
.	.	TRBV6-5	TRBJ1-5	CASSYSGVQPQHF	TGTGCCAGCAGTTACTCGGGAGTACAGCCCCAGCATTTT
few	.	TRBV5-6	TRBJ2-5	CASSPDRGTQYF	TGTGCCAGCAGCCCGGATCGGGGGACCCAGTACTTC
few	TRBD1	TRBV5-1	TRBJ1-4	CASSLGQSNEKLFF	TGCGCCAGCAGCCTGGGACAGAGCAATGAAAAACTGTTTTTT
few	TRBD2	TRBV5-1	TRBJ2-1	CASSVERGSVEQFF	TGCGCCAGCAGTGTGGAGCGGGGCTCAGTTGAGCAGTTCTTC
few	.	TRBV28	TRBJ1-5	CASSLRAGHNQPQHF	TGTGCCAGCAGTTTACGGGCAGGGCACAATCAGCCCCAGCATTTT
few	.	TRBV11-2	TRBJ1-5	CASSPDPGDNQPQHF	TGTGCCAGCAGCCCCGATCCGGGGGACAATCAGCCCCAGCATTTT
.	.	TRBV9	TRBJ1-6	CASSVGTTGSNSPLHF	TGTGCCAGCAGCGTAGGAACGACAGGCAGTAATTCACCCCTCCACTTT
.	.	TRBV23-1	TRBJ1-5	CASSFAPLPCPHSNQPQHF	TGCGCCAGCAGTTTTGCCCCACTCCCCTGCCCTCATAGCAATCAGCCCCAGCATTTT
.	.	TRBV28	TRBJ2-3	CASSFTDTQYF	TGTGCCAGCAGCTTTACAGATACGCAGTATTTT
.	TRBD2	TRBV29-1	TRBJ2-5	CSAGTSGPETQYF	TGCAGCGCTGGGACTAGCGGGCCAGAGACCCAGTACTTC
few	.	TRBV6-1	TRBJ2-7	CASSVTGLIHEQYF	TGTGCCAGCAGTGTTACAGGACTAATTCACGAGCAGTACTTC
.	.	TRBV5-1	TRBJ2-5	CASSPLLGGETQYF	TGCGCCAGCAGCCCTCTCCTAGGGGGAGAGACCCAGTACTTC
.	.	TRBV5-1	TRBJ2-7	CASSSGGVFGQGSPWVEQYF	TGCGCCAGCAGCTCGGGGGGTGTGTTCGGACAGGGCTCCCCTTGGGTCGAGCAGTACTTC
.	TRBD2	TRBV5-1	TRBJ2-5	CASSFDGLAVETQYF	TGCGCCAGCAGCTTTGATGGACTAGCGGTAGAGACCCAGTACTTC
.	TRBD1	TRBV5-1	TRBJ2-5	CASRSGTGAYETQYF	TGCGCCAGCAGGTCCGGGACAGGGGCTTACGAGACCCAGTACTTC